This TCR beta chain came from a study of somatic mutations in cytotoxic T cells in rheumatoid arthritis. Study information: The researchers flow-sorted some T-cell populations stained with V beta antibodies and got nearly 100% purity, and these included V beta1+ cells sequenced for TCRB.

V was trimmed by 1 base and J by 7 bases, leaving 7 bases between them. The CDR3 consists of 13 residues. Germline loops: CDR1 MNHEY, CDR2 SMNVEV (reference sequence). A word on this clone: What it binds is not known.

The investigators isolated CD4+ and CD8+ cells by positive magnetic bead selection and checked their purity by flow cytometry. Generated by immunoSEQ multiplex PCR, the TCRdb table keeps only in-frame clones and is missing some. The data hold 20,000 to 25,000 clones, with around 84% observed a single time. General study findings and limits: Among rheumatoid arthritis patients, TRBV07 appeared slightly underrepresented, and this finding was left without any adjustment for multiple comparisons. A single CD8+ clone exceeded 20% of CD8+ cells in about an eighth of the roughly 65 patients.

V gene TRBV27 combines with J gene TRBJ1-4; no definite D call. The sequenced sample was CD8+ T cells sorted from blood. The source of this sequence is a woman aged 45 to 65 in good health. For the CDR3, the DNA is TGTGCCAGCAGTTTATACAACCTTGAAAAACTGTTTTTT. This gives the protein CASSLYNLEKLFF.